Following are 6 T cell receptor beta chains from one sample sequenced in a study of blood T cells in healthy people across ages. Together with a sample-barcoded 5' primer, a J-beta primer mix was included in a second PCR lasting about 7 to 11 cycles. TCRdb reprocessed the 5' RACE reads via MiXCR and lists one record per CDR3 protein. The repertoire holds 550,000 to 600,000 distinct CDR3 sequences, with around 50% as singletons. Material for sequencing was blood. These receptors were obtained from an elderly man in good health.

This clonotype was observed a single time. CDR3 nucleotides: TGCGCCAGCAGCTCGGGAGGGCACACTGAAGCTTTCTTT. Amino acids: CASSSGGHTEAFF. The rearrangement uses TRBV5-1 and TRBJ1-1; D ambiguous. The CDR3 is made up of 13 amino acids. Per the germline V gene, CDR1 is SGHRS and CDR2 is YFSETQ. With 3 bases removed from V and 3 bases from J, the gap between germline ends came to 9 bases.

This chain uses TRBV29-1 with TRBJ2-1; 8 bases are shared with TRBD2. Germline V lookup: CDR1 SQVTM, CDR2 ANQGSEA. The junction had 12 bases not matched to a gene; V was cut back by 6 bases and J by 5 bases. The CDR3 runs 15 residues. CDR3 DNA: TGCAGCGTGGCACGGCCTAGCGGGCAACACAATGAGCAGTTCTTC. Amino acids: CSVARPSGQHNEQFF.

This chain uses TRBV11-1 with TRBJ1-4; D may be TRBD1 (5 bases). V lost 7 bases to trimming and J lost 0 bases, with 30 bases between them. The CDR3 spans 21 residues. Germline lookup yields CDR1 SGHAT and CDR2 FQDESV (reference sequence). CDR3 residues: CASIGRDGLSLAATTNEKLFF. The CDR3 DNA reads TGTGCCAGCATTGGCCGGGACGGATTGTCTCTAGCAGCTACAACTAATGAAAAACTGTTTTTT.

As to this clonotype: An end of the junction differs from the germline gene, which may be a read error. The chain combines TRBV6-2 or TRBV6-3 with TRBJ2-1; TRBD2 aligns across 7 bases. CDR3 length: 15 residues. Germline CDR1 reads MNHEY; CDR2 reads SVGEGT. As DNA, the CDR3 is TGTGCCGGCAGGATGGGCGGGAGTCGCCCCAATGAGCAGTTCTTC. This codes for CAGRMGGSRPNEQFF.

This clonotype was observed a handful of times. V gene TRBV4-2 combines with J gene TRBJ2-5; D perhaps matches TRBD1 (5 bases). This CDR3 has 15 amino acids. The ends were cut back, 5 bases at V and 2 bases at J, with 15 bases in the middle. Germline values: CDR1 LGHNA, CDR2 YNFKEQ. CDR3 sequence: CASSSQEGVQETQYF. The DNA for the CDR3 is TGTGCCAGCAGCAGCCAAGAAGGGGTACAAGAGACCCAGTACTTC.

The V call is TRBV6-5, the J call TRBJ2-1; 12 bases match TRBD2. The CDR3 length is 16 residues. J was trimmed by 2 bases and V by 5 bases; bases with no gene match: 4. CDR1 MNHEY and CDR2 SVGAGI come from the germline V gene. CDR3 nucleotides: TGTGCCAGCAGTCCCCTAGCGGGGGGGCCCTACAATGAGCAGTTCTTC. Protein product: CASSPLAGGPYNEQFF.